This note documents a single T cell receptor (beta chain) sequence. The data stem from a study of blood T cell repertoires in COVID-19. Study summary: Whether acute or convalescent, the COVID-19 samples came from the United States, Italy and Spain. In each case, the material was cDNA or gDNA derived from T cells, B-cell-depleted T cells, or PBMCs.

Authors' methods: It was from reference gene primer amplification that nucleated cell counts were estimated. The repertoire was sequenced with immunoSEQ multiplex PCR; TCRdb's copy has only in-frame clones and lacks some. V and J calls and clone size follow that table, whereas D and trimming were derived from the DNA. In the table there are around 170,000 clones, approximately 79% of which are singletons. The CDR3 is 14 residues long. V was cut by 6 bases and J by 4 bases, with 13 bases left in between. Germline lookup yields CDR1 MDHEN and CDR2 SYDVKM. This TCR was recovered from an elderly woman with acute or convalescent COVID-19. The V call is TRBV28, the J call TRBJ2-1, with D possibly being TRBD2 (6 bases). Input material: peripheral blood. CDR3 amino acids: CASREGTLYNEQFF. The CDR3 DNA follows: TGTGCCAGCAGGGAGGGGACTCTGTACAATGAGCAGTTCTTC.